Presented here are 13 T cell receptor beta chains from one specimen sequenced in a study of regulatory T cells in long-lasting Graves disease. CDR3 regions were amplified by Arm-PCR using iRepertoire HTBI primers to build TCR beta libraries. TCRdb processed the multiplex PCR reads anew with MiXCR; each CDR3 protein has one entry. The sample contains around 480,000 distinct CDR3 sequences, under 20% of which appear only once. Noted time point: newly diagnosed GD, antithyroid drugs for less than 3 months. Following extraction of RNA from PBMCs, that RNA was used to make the TCR library. The sample was also linked to a second study, of T cells in Graves' hyperthyroidism and ophthalmopathy.

The sample here was peripheral blood mononuclear cells (PBMCs), taken at new diagnosis, from a patient treated with antithyroid drugs. These receptors came from a man aged 35 to 55 with Graves disease.

This clonotype was picked up a small number of times. The chain has TRBV19 and TRBJ2-1; no clear D gene. V lost 5 bases, J lost 6 bases, and 11 bases lay in between. The CDR3 length is 13 residues. Germline V gives CDR1 LNHDA, CDR2 SQIVND (reference sequence). The CDR3: CASSPAVGNEQFF. CDR3 nucleotide sequence: TGTGCCAGTAGTCCCGCCGTGGGCAATGAGCAGTTCTTC.

This clonotype was seen repeatedly, ten times or more. J is TRBJ2-7 and V is TRBV6-1; possible D gene TRBD2, 6 bases. Germline V gene lookup returns CDR1 MNHNS and CDR2 SASEGT. Trimming removed 7 bases from V and 5 bases from J, with 18 bases in between. The CDR3 runs 14 residues. The CDR3 DNA follows: TGTGCCAGCAACCCGGGACTCATAACCCACGAGCAGTACTTC. Translated: CASNPGLITHEQYF.

The chain is built from TRBV19 and TRBJ2-3; D uncertain. Between the trimmed V and J ends, which lost 8 bases and 4 bases, there was a span of 13 bases. CDR3 size: 13 residues. Germline V CDR1 and CDR2: LNHDA, SQIVND (reference sequence). Here the CDR3 DNA reads TGTGCCAGTCGCAAGGAGACTGCAGATACGCAGTATTTT. Translating gives CASRKETADTQYF.

The chain employs TRBV11-2 and TRBJ2-7; 11 positions match TRBD1. V lost 7 bases, J lost 4 bases, and 9 bases stayed unmatched. CDR1 is SGHAT, CDR2 FQNNGV, per germline. This CDR3 has 15 amino acids. The DNA of the CDR3 is TGTGCCAGCATCCCCGACCGGGACAGGGGGTACGAGCAGTACTTC. Its protein product is CASIPDRDRGYEQYF.

This clonotype was counted a few times. V gene TRBV19 combines with J gene TRBJ2-1, with 9 bases lining up with TRBD1. CDR1 is LNHDA, CDR2 SQIVND, per germline (reference sequence). The trim removed 4 bases at V and 12 bases at J, leaving 13 bases unmatched. This CDR3 is 15 amino acids long. CDR3 region: CASSTGQGPGLGQFF. The CDR3 DNA reads as TGTGCCAGTAGTACCGGACAGGGGCCGGGACTGGGGCAGTTCTTC.

This clonotype was recorded at least ten times. CDR3 nucleotides: TGTGCCAGCAGGGGGACTAGCGGGCTCCTCACAGATACGCAGTATTTT. Translated: CASRGTSGLLTDTQYF. The chain recombines TRBV11-2 with TRBJ2-3; TRBD2 matches 12 bases. The CDR3 covers 16 residues. Unmatched junction bases numbered 6, after V lost 6 bases and J lost 2 bases. In germline, CDR1 is SGHAT, CDR2 FQNNGV. Full variable domain (rest looked up from reference TRBV11-2 and TRBJ2-3): EAGVAQSPRYKIIEKRQSVAFWCNPISGHATLYWYQQILGQGPKLLIQFQNNGVVDDSQLPKDRFSAERLKGVDSTLKIQPAKLEDSAVYLCASRGTSGLLTDTQYFGPGTRLTVL.

The V call is TRBV6-2 or TRBV6-3, the J call TRBJ2-1; D is possibly TRBD2 (5 bases). Germline V gene lookup returns CDR1 MNHEY and CDR2 SVGEGT. Trimming took 2 bases from V and 7 from J, leaving 9 bases between them. The CDR3 has 13 amino acids. The CDR3: CASSYERRNEQFF. CDR3 nucleotides: TGTGCCAGCAGTTACGAGCGGAGGAATGAGCAGTTCTTC.

To note about this clonotype: A read error is possible here, since a much larger clone lies one base away. J is TRBJ2-7 and V is TRBV20-1; tentative D call: TRBD1 (5 bases). The CDR3 consists of 12 residues. V shed 6 bases and J shed 7 bases, with 16 bases lying between them. The germline V gene has CDR1 DFQATT and CDR2 SNEGSKA (reference sequence). DNA for the CDR3: TGCAGTGCGACCGGCAGGGTGGGGGAGCAGTACTTC. Its translation is CSATGRVGEQYF.

Turning to this clonotype: A much larger clone lies a single base off, so this may be a read error. V and J are TRBV3-1 and TRBJ2-1, with TRBD2 matching 7 bases. CDR1 is LGHDT, CDR2 YNNKEL, per germline (reference sequence). V lost 7 bases and J lost 3; bases outside the gene matches: 9. This CDR3 has 15 residues. The CDR3 loop reads CASTPGLPSYNEQFF. DNA for the CDR3: TGTGCCAGCACCCCGGGACTACCCAGCTACAATGAGCAGTTCTTC.

This clonotype came up many times. The chain carries TRBV20-1 and TRBJ2-5; tentative D call: TRBD2 (6 bases). With 5 bases removed from V and 5 bases from J, the gap between germline ends came to 21 bases. Per the germline V gene, CDR1 is DFQATT and CDR2 is SNEGSKA (reference sequence). The CDR3 length is 15 residues. CDR3: CSAVLSTRGPETQYF. The CDR3 DNA sequence: TGCAGTGCTGTACTTTCGACTAGGGGTCCCGAGACCCAGTACTTC.

About this clonotype: An end of the junction does not agree with germline; a read error may underlie this. This chain joins TRBV20-1 and TRBJ1-1, with 9 positions matching TRBD1. Germline-derived CDR1 and CDR2 are DFQATT and SNEGSKA (reference sequence). The CDR3 contains 14 residues. The CDR3: CSASRDRVNTEAIF. DNA of the CDR3: TGCAGTGCTAGCCGGGACAGGGTAAACACTGAAGCTATCTTT.

The chain is built from TRBV7-9 and TRBJ2-5; D is perhaps TRBD1 (5 bases). Germline V gene data show CDR1 as SEHNR and CDR2 as FQNEAQ (reference sequence). This CDR3 region has 14 residues. V was shortened by 5 bases and J by 2 bases, with 12 bases between the two germline ends. CDR3 residues: CASSNQGFQETQYF. The CDR3, as DNA: TGTGCCAGCAGCAACCAGGGATTTCAAGAGACCCAGTACTTC.

Concerning this clonotype: Its ends do not fully match the called genes, so a read error is possible. The V gene is TRBV5-1, the J gene TRBJ1-5, with unresolved D. Germline V gives CDR1 SGHRS, CDR2 YFSETQ. The CDR3 consists of 14 residues. CDR3 in DNA: TGCACCAGCAGCAACGGGCCGGGCAATCAGCCCCAGCATTTT. Translation gives CTSSNGPGNQPQHF. Supplemented by reference TRBV5-1 and TRBJ1-5, the full variable domain reads KAGVTQTPRYLIKTRGQQVTLSCSPISGHRSVSWYQQTPGQGLQFLFEYFSETQRNKGNFPGRFSGRQFSNSRSEMNVSTLELGDSALYLCTSSNGPGNQPQHFGDGTRLSIL.